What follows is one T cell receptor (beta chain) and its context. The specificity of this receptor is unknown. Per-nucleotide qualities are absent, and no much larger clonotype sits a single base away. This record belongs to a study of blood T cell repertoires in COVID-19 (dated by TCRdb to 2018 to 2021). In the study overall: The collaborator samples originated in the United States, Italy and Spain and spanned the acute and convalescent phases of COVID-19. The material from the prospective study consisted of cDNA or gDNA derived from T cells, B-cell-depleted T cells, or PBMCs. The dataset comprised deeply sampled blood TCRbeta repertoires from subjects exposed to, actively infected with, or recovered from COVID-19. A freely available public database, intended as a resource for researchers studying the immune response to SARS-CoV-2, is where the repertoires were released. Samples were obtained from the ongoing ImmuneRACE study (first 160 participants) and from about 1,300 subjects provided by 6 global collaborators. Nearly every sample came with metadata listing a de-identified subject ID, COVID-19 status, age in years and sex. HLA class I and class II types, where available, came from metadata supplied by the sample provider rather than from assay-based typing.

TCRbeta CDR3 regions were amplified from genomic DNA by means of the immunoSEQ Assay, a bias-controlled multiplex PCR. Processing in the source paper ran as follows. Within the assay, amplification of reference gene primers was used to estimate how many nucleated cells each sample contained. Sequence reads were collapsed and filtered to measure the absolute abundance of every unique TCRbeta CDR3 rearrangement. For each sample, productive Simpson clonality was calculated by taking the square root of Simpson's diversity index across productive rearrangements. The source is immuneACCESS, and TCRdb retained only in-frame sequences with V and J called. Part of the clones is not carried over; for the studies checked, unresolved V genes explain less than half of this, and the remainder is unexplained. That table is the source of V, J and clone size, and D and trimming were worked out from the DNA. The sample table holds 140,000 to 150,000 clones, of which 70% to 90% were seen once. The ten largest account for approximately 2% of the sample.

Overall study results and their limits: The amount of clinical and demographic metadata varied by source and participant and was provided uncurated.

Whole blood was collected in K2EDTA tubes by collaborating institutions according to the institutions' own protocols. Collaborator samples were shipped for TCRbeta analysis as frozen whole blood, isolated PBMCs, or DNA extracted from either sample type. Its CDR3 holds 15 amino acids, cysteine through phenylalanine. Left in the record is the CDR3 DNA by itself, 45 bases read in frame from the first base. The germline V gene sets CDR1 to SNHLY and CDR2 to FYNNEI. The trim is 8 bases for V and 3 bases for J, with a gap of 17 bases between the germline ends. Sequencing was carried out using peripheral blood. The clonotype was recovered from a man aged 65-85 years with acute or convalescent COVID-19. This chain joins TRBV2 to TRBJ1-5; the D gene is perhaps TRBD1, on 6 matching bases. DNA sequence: TGTGCCAGCTTCCCGAGACAGGCGCTCAATCAGCCCCAGCATTTT. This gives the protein CASFPRQALNQPQHF.